This passage covers 3 T cell receptor beta chains from one sample sequenced in a study of blood T cell repertoires in COVID-19. Some clones are missing from TCRdb's copy, which holds only in-frame ones; the method was immunoSEQ multiplex PCR. The data hold roughly 35,000 clones, with 90% observed a single time. The sequencing input was peripheral blood. The receptors here all came from a man in his 70s with acute or convalescent COVID-19.

The CDR3 DNA follows: TGTGCCAGCAGTTATGGACAGGGCGCTGGCTACACCTTC. Its translation is CASSYGQGAGYTF. V gene TRBV27 combines with J gene TRBJ1-2; 8 positions match TRBD1. Germline lookup yields CDR1 MNHEY and CDR2 SMNVEV (reference sequence). The length of the CDR3 is 13 residues. Trimming cost V 4 bases and J 7 bases; bases outside gene matches: 5.

This chain connects TRBV3-1 (or the pseudogene TRBV3-2) to TRBJ2-1; 10 bases align to TRBD2. The CDR3 totals 14 residues. Trimming cost V 3 bases and J 7 bases; bases outside gene matches: 3. Looked up from germline, CDR1 is LGHDT and CDR2 is YNNKEL (reference sequence). CDR3 sequence reads: CASSHSGRWNEQFF. The CDR3 DNA follows: TGTGCCAGCAGCCATAGCGGGAGGTGGAATGAGCAGTTCTTC.

The V and J genes are TRBV4-2 and TRBJ2-7, with 7 nucleotides matching TRBD1. In germline, CDR1 is LGHNA, CDR2 YNFKEQ. The junction had 2 bases not matched to a gene; V was cut back by 4 bases and J by 5 bases. This CDR3 has 12 residues. The CDR3 nucleotides are TGTGCCAGCAGCCGGGACAGCCACGAGCAGTACTTC. This sequence encodes CASSRDSHEQYF.